These 30 T cell receptor beta chains were sequenced from one sample in a study of T cell repertoires in cytomegalovirus infection. TCRdb re-derived calls from the reads in MiXCR, one entry per CDR3 protein. The repertoire holds 90,000 to 120,000 distinct CDR3 sequences, with 23% as singletons. The sequenced sample was CD8+ T cells from PBMCs. The receptors stem from a human donor in good health (CMV status not recorded). Some clones in this sample may be carry-over from other donors' samples.

Notes on this clonotype: At one of its ends the junction is not consistent with the germline gene, which may arise from a read error. The chain joins TRBV4-1 to TRBJ2-7; no clear D. The germline gives CDR1 MGHRA, CDR2 YSYEKL. The CDR3 has 15 residues. The CDR3 coding sequence is TGCGCCAACAGCCAAGATCTAGACCGGGTCTACGAGCAGTACTTC. This gives the protein CANSQDLDRVYEQYF.

As concerns this clonotype: Since no conserved phenylalanine or tryptophan closes the CDR3, a read error is the likely cause. The chain recombines TRBV6-6 with TRBJ1-2; D remains ambiguous. CDR3 size: 14 residues. Germline V lookup: CDR1 MNHNY, CDR2 SVGAGI (reference sequence). The V and J ends lost 0 bases and 3 bases respectively, with 8 bases between them. CDR3 nucleotides: TGTGCCAGCAGTTACTCGAGAGGTTACTATGGCTACACCATC. This codes for CASSYSRGYYGYTI.

Only a few counts were recorded for this clonotype. The genes are TRBV7-9 and TRBJ2-7; no clear D gene. CDR3 length: 13 amino acids. Trimming removed 5 bases at V and 4 bases at J, with 12 bases between. Germline lookup yields CDR1 SEHNR and CDR2 FQNEAQ (reference sequence). The DNA of the CDR3 is TGTGCCAGCAGCCCATGGGAAGGGTACGAGCAGTACTTC. Translating it yields CASSPWEGYEQYF. The full variable domain, completed using reference TRBV7-9 and TRBJ2-7, is DTGVSQNPRHKITKRGQNVTFRCDPISEHNRLYWYRQTLGQGPEFLTYFQNEAQLEKSRLLSDRFSAERPKGSFSTLEIQRTEQGDSAMYLCASSPWEGYEQYFGPGTRLTVT.

This clonotype was detected ten times or more. The chain carries TRBV6-5 and TRBJ2-2; 10 nucleotides agree with TRBD2. With 6 bases clipped from V and 2 bases from J, the junction kept 6 bases outside the gene matches. The CDR3 runs to 16 residues. Germline V gene sequence: CDR1 MNHEY, CDR2 SVGAGI. The CDR3 region has the DNA TGTGCCAGCAGCTTCGGACTAGCGGTAAACACCGGGGAGCTGTTTTTT. Translated: CASSFGLAVNTGELFF.

The chain recombines TRBV24-1 with TRBJ2-2; no clear D. In germline, CDR1 is KGHDR, CDR2 SFDVKD. This CDR3 has 16 amino acids. Trimming removed 2 bases from V and 0 bases from J, with 9 bases in between. The CDR3 sequence is CATSDSGSPNTGELFF. The CDR3 region has the DNA TGTGCCACCAGTGATTCAGGCAGTCCGAACACCGGGGAGCTGTTTTTT.

In this sample, this clonotype turned up a few times. The rearrangement joins TRBV5-4 to TRBJ2-2; D is possibly TRBD2 (6 bases). The CDR3 extends over 15 amino acids. Germline V gene data show CDR1 as SGHNT and CDR2 as YYREEE (reference sequence). Trimming took off 2 bases at V and 3 bases at J, with 11 bases between the two ends. This chain's CDR3 is CASSFWDLDTGELFF. Written as DNA, the CDR3 is TGTGCCAGCAGCTTTTGGGACTTAGACACCGGGGAGCTGTTTTTT.

In DNA, the CDR3 is TGTGCCAGCAGCCGCCTTCAGACAGGGACTGGAAACACCATATATTTT. It encodes CASSRLQTGTGNTIYF. The rearrangement joins TRBV14 to TRBJ1-3, with 7 nucleotides matching TRBD1. Trimming took 4 bases from V and 2 from J; bases not matched to a gene: 8. This CDR3 contains 16 residues. In germline, CDR1 is SGHDN, CDR2 FVKESK.

As DNA, the CDR3 is TGCAGCGTTGACGTAGCCTATCGGGAGCAGTACTTC. This gives the protein CSVDVAYREQYF. V usage is TRBV29-1 and J usage is TRBJ2-7; D uncertain. In germline, CDR1 is SQVTM, CDR2 ANQGSEA. V was trimmed by 3 bases and J by 7 bases, leaving 13 bases between them. The CDR3 runs to 12 residues.

The chain links TRBV4-3 to TRBJ2-6, with TRBD2 as a possible D gene (5 bases). Germline V gene lookup returns CDR1 LGHNA and CDR2 YSLEER. V shed 1 base and J shed 2 bases, with 12 bases lying between them. The CDR3 extends over 17 amino acids. The CDR3 DNA is TGCGCCAGCAGCCAAGGCCCCGGGATAGCTGGGGCCAACGTCCTGACTTTC. Translated: CASSQGPGIAGANVLTF.

The chain uses TRBV20-1 and TRBJ2-5; no clear D. Trimming took 6 bases from V and 0 from J, leaving 8 bases between them. The CDR3 is made up of 12 amino acids. CDR1 is DFQATT, CDR2 SNEGSKA, per germline (reference sequence). The CDR3 DNA sequence: TGCAGTGCCGACGAGTACCAAGAGACCCAGTACTTC. This codes for CSADEYQETQYF.

There are many counts of this clonotype. This chain joins TRBV11-2 and TRBJ2-7; 11 bases are shared with TRBD2. Germline V gene lookup returns CDR1 SGHAT and CDR2 FQNNGV. J gave up 3 bases and V 3 bases, and 7 bases lay outside the gene matches. The CDR3 is 16 residues long. The CDR3 sequence is CASSFLLAGVIYEQYF. The CDR3 nucleotides are TGTGCCAGCAGCTTCCTACTAGCGGGAGTTATCTACGAGCAGTACTTC.

There are many counts of this clonotype. The rearrangement joins TRBV7-3 to TRBJ2-5, with 7 bases that match TRBD2. This CDR3 contains 13 residues. Germline loops: CDR1 SGHTA, CDR2 FQGTGA. Trimming cost V 5 bases and J 4 bases; bases outside gene matches: 4. The CDR3 spells CASSPWEGETQYF. DNA for the CDR3: TGTGCCAGCAGCCCCTGGGAGGGAGAGACCCAGTACTTC.

This clonotype turned up a few times. V is TRBV7-6 and J is TRBJ1-5; D gene unclear. The CDR3 has 13 residues. The V and J ends lost 3 bases and 4 bases respectively, with 7 bases between them. From germline, CDR1 is SGHVS and CDR2 FNYEAQ. CDR3 nucleotide sequence: TGTGCCAGCAGCTTGGGAGAAAATCAGCCCCAGCATTTT. Protein: CASSLGENQPQHF.

This clonotype was seen only a few times. The chain has TRBV15 and TRBJ2-1; TRBD1 might be the D (6 bases). This CDR3 region has 15 residues. The germline CDR1 and CDR2 sequences are LNHNV and YYDKDF (reference sequence). V was clipped by 0 bases and J by 4 bases, with 10 bases between them. CDR3 bases: TGTGCCACCAGCAGAGATCCGACAGGTTACAATGAGCAGTTCTTC. This encodes CATSRDPTGYNEQFF.

The V and J genes are TRBV20-1 and TRBJ2-1, with 12 nucleotides matching TRBD2. The CDR3 has 19 residues. The J segment lost 0 bases and the V segment lost 3 bases, leaving 12 bases of the junction unmatched. Germline V lookup: CDR1 DFQATT, CDR2 SNEGSKA (reference sequence). CDR3 coding DNA: TGCAGTGCTAGTTCTGGACTAGCGGGACCCCAACACTCCTACAATGAGCAGTTCTTC. Protein sequence: CSASSGLAGPQHSYNEQFF.

This clonotype has ten or more counts. CDR3 loop: CSARSSGGSYEQYF. The CDR3 DNA sequence: TGCAGTGCGCGTTCTAGCGGGGGGTCCTACGAGCAGTACTTC. The chain uses TRBV20-1 and TRBJ2-7; 11 bases agree with TRBD2. Germline-derived CDR1 and CDR2 are DFQATT and SNEGSKA (reference sequence). Trimming took 6 bases from V and 1 from J; bases not matched to a gene: 5. This CDR3 spans 14 amino acids.

This clonotype has only a few counts. The V call is TRBV4-3, the J call TRBJ1-1; D gene unclear. The CDR3 has 13 amino acids. Per germline, CDR1 LGHNA and CDR2 YSLEER. The V and J ends lost 2 bases and 3 bases respectively, with 7 bases between them. The CDR3 here is CASSQQEDTEAFF. CDR3 bases: TGCGCCAGCAGCCAACAAGAGGACACTGAAGCTTTCTTT.

The rearrangement joins TRBV24-1 to TRBJ2-1; D is uncertain. V dropped 3 bases and J dropped 6 bases, with 14 bases sitting between them. Germline CDR1 reads KGHDR; CDR2 reads SFDVKD. The CDR3 is 15 residues long. The CDR3 sequence is CATSDPQDSINEQFF. The CDR3 nucleotides are TGTGCCACCAGTGATCCCCAAGACTCAATCAATGAGCAGTTCTTC.

This clonotype was seen a handful of times. The chain recombines TRBV5-6 with TRBJ2-5; D gene ambiguous. V was cut by 10 bases and J by 5 bases, with 21 bases left in between. This CDR3 has 14 amino acids. Germline values: CDR1 SGHDT, CDR2 YYEEEE. The CDR3 coding sequence is TGTGCCCACGTCTCGCAGAGACGTAACGAGACCCAGTACTTC. Residues: CAHVSQRRNETQYF.

Written as DNA, the CDR3 is TGTGCCAGCAGCCCAAGCGGGGGGGGTCGAGAGCAGTACTTC. The encoded protein is CASSPSGGGREQYF. V and J are TRBV7-9 and TRBJ2-7; 10 bases fit TRBD2. This CDR3 is built from 14 residues. V dropped 5 bases and J dropped 7; count of bases not matched to a gene: 8. Germline loops: CDR1 SEHNR, CDR2 FQNEAQ (reference sequence).

Turning to this clonotype: This may be a read error, as it is one base from a much larger clone. The rearrangement joins TRBV7-8 to TRBJ2-7; 8 positions agree with TRBD1. CDR3 size: 17 residues. Germline V lookup: CDR1 SGHVS, CDR2 FQNEAQ. CDR3 bases: TGTACCAGCAGCTTAGGAGTTCGGACAGGGAGTTCCTACGAGCAGTACTTC. This encodes CTSSLGVRTGSSYEQYF.

This clonotype was observed a few times. The V call is TRBV14, the J call TRBJ2-7; D is unclear. Per germline, CDR1 SGHDN and CDR2 FVKESK. This CDR3 comprises 16 residues. The germline V and J ends were trimmed by 1 base and 3 bases, with 16 bases remaining between them. Written as DNA, the CDR3 is TGTGCCAGCAGCCAAGGAAGTTGGGTTTGGGACTACGAGCAGTACTTC. Translated, it gives CASSQGSWVWDYEQYF.

This clonotype was counted many times. The chain carries TRBV5-1 and TRBJ2-3; no clear D gene. CDR3 size: 14 residues. The V and J ends lost 0 bases and 6 bases respectively, with 11 bases between them. The germline V gene has CDR1 SGHRS and CDR2 YFSETQ. CDR3: CASSLEFDTDTQYF. In DNA form, the CDR3 reads TGCGCCAGCAGCTTGGAGTTCGATACGGATACGCAGTATTTT. The whole variable domain, remainder taken from reference TRBV5-1 and TRBJ2-3, is KAGVTQTPRYLIKTRGQQVTLSCSPISGHRSVSWYQQTPGQGLQFLFEYFSETQRNKGNFPGRFSGRQFSNSRSEMNVSTLELGDSALYLCASSLEFDTDTQYFGPGTRLTVL.

This clonotype was detected only a few times. The chain is built from TRBV20-1 and TRBJ2-7, with TRBD2 identical over 10 bases. The length of the CDR3 is 14 residues. J was trimmed by 5 bases and V by 1 base; bases with no gene match: 5. Germline-derived CDR1 and CDR2 are DFQATT and SNEGSKA (reference sequence). CDR3 nucleotide sequence: TGCAGTGCTAGAGGACTAGCGGGTATCAACGAGCAGTACTTC. Protein sequence: CSARGLAGINEQYF.

This clonotype was counted many times. The rearrangement links TRBV7-9 to TRBJ2-7; TRBD1 might be the D (6 bases). Germline CDR1 is SEHNR and CDR2 is FQNEAQ (reference sequence). V shed 5 bases and J shed 6 bases, with 17 bases lying between them. The CDR3 sequence is 14 residues long. The CDR3 region has the DNA TGTGCCAGCAGCGCGGACAGTAATGTTCTCGAGCAGTACTTC. Protein product: CASSADSNVLEQYF.

The chain carries TRBV7-6 and TRBJ2-7, with D tentatively TRBD1 (6 bases). The CDR3 runs to 14 residues. V dropped 4 bases and J dropped 2 bases, with 12 bases sitting between them. Germline CDR1 is SGHVS and CDR2 is FNYEAQ. The chain's CDR3 is CASSSQGLAYEQYF. Here the CDR3 DNA reads TGTGCCAGCAGCTCGCAGGGGTTGGCCTACGAGCAGTACTTC.

This clonotype occurred a few times. V gene TRBV10-3 combines with J gene TRBJ1-1; TRBD1 matches 7 bases. V was clipped by 2 bases and J by 5 bases; unmatched bases: 2. Germline V gene data show CDR1 as ENHRY and CDR2 as SYGVKD. The CDR3 spans 13 residues. CDR3 sequence (DNA): TGTGCCATCAGTGAGACAGGGGAGACTGAAGCTTTCTTT. It codes for CAISETGETEAFF.

About this clonotype: An end of the junction differs from the germline gene, which may be a read error. The chain joins TRBV7-6 to TRBJ2-5; no firm D call. This CDR3 has 13 residues. Germline V lookup: CDR1 SGHVS, CDR2 FNYEAQ. The CDR3 region is CASSFSVGETQYF. The CDR3 DNA follows: TGTGCTAGCAGCTTCAGCGTAGGAGAGACCCAGTACTTC.

The rearrangement uses TRBV4-2 and TRBJ2-7; D not certain. This CDR3 region has 15 residues. The V end lost 0 bases, the J end lost 3 bases, and 12 bases lay between the germline ends. Germline lookup yields CDR1 LGHNA and CDR2 YNFKEQ. The CDR3 coding sequence is TGTGCCAGCAGCCAAGATGGCGCAGAGCTCTACGAGCAGTACTTC. Protein product: CASSQDGAELYEQYF.

The sample holds many counts of this clonotype. The chain joins TRBV4-1 to TRBJ2-7, with D possibly TRBD2 on 6 matching bases. V lost 4 bases and J 3 bases, leaving 13 bases between the germline ends. Germline V gene data show CDR1 as MGHRA and CDR2 as YSYEKL. The CDR3 is 14 amino acids. For the CDR3, the DNA is TGCGCCAGCAGCCCCGGGACTCTCTACTACGAGCAGTACTTC. Amino acids: CASSPGTLYYEQYF.